Described below is a single TCR beta chain sequence and its context. Its target is unknown. This entry belongs to a study of cytomegalovirus exposure and HLA in healthy donors. Study-level points and caveats: Clonal expansion, a later analysis showed, was greater in HLA-associated TCR beta chains than in equally common others.

There are 15 residues in the CDR3. The ends lost 5 bases at V and 6 bases at J; junction bases unmatched: 10. The germline gives CDR1 SEHNR, CDR2 FQNEAQ (reference sequence). PCR employed 60 Vbeta and 13 Jbeta primers. Clones were read by immunoSEQ multiplex PCR, and TCRdb kept only the in-frame ones, dropping some. The sample has approximately 120,000 clones, and its top ten clones hold 2% to 2.5%. The sample comprised PBMCs. The chain couples TRBV7-9 to TRBJ2-1; 7 nucleotides match TRBD1. This clonotype was obtained from a man in his forties in good health and CMV-seronegative. In DNA, the CDR3 is TGTGCCAGCAGCCCGGTAACAGGGGTCCCCAATGAGCAGTTCTTC. Translated: CASSPVTGVPNEQFF.